This T cell receptor (beta chain) was captured in a study of neurological immune-mediated disorders (dated by TCRdb to about 2019). Background for the entire study: Among the roughly 34 multiple sclerosis patients, relapsing-remitting MS was present in roughly 30 and secondary progressive MS was present in 3. Peripheral blood TCR-beta repertoires from patients with HTLV-I-associated myelopathy (HAM/TSP), patients with multiple sclerosis, and healthy controls were compared in the study using UMI-based sequencing. The 106 TCR-beta libraries covered PBMC samples along with longitudinal samples, technical triplicates, and paired sorted CD4+ and CD8+ T-cell subsets. The cohort was made up of approximately 69 subjects, consisting of 15 or so HAM/TSP patients, around 35 multiple sclerosis patients and about 20 healthy controls.

Results the study describes overall, beyond this receptor: No clinical or MRI features were associated with the MS cluster, and the authors said that larger cohorts are needed. Repertoires from 18 of 34 MS patients were grouped by phylogenetic analysis into a cluster of related CDR3 sequences, suggesting a possible repertoire-level signature. TCR clonal expansion was greatest in HAM/TSP patients and smallest in MS patients, who ranked below even healthy controls. Expanded clones from different subjects shared no identical CDR3 amino acid sequences, which suggests that TCR-beta repertoires were private in all groups.

The CDR3 spans 14 residues, from the cysteine through the phenylalanine. Only the CDR3 region is kept as DNA, spanning 42 bases read in frame from base 1. V is shortened by 5 bases, J by 4 bases, and the region joining them spans 13 bases. This clonotype was seen repeatedly, ten times or more. No cognate antigen has been identified for it. No much larger clone exists at a distance of one base, and base qualities are not known. To synthesize cDNA, template-switch 5'RACE was performed with a primer carrying a 10-nucleotide random unique molecular identifier so that each TCR transcript was tagged. Every sequencing run yielded over 170 million TCR-beta sequences covering 15-18 subjects. The RNeasy kit was used for extraction of total RNA. The KAPA Real-time Library Amplification kit was used to amplify TCR-beta VDJ regions with primers targeting the TCR constant region and the 5'RACE anchor. Sample indexes and Illumina adaptors were added in a first PCR, and a second PCR then increased library yield. After Ampure bead purification, the TCR product of roughly 650 bp was size-selected on a 2% E-gel SizeSelection system. Before pooling, libraries had their quality checked on a Bioanalyzer, their concentration measured with Qubit, and their quantity determined with the Kapa Library Quantification kit. Paired-end 2 x 150 bp sequencing of the libraries was performed on an Illumina HiSeq 2500. To increase sequence diversity, roughly 23-30% phiX was spiked into each library pool. Per the source publication's procedure: The quality-filtered reads were processed with the UMI-based MiGEC pipeline, whose error correction step removed more than 80% of the raw TCR sequences. VDJ genes were aligned to IMGT germline references, and clonotypes were defined by unique CDR3 amino acid sequence plus V-J genes. VDJtools evaluated clonal expansion, Shannon diversity and CDR3 relatedness (CalcPairwiseDistances, ClusterSamples); CLCbio workbench built phylogenetic trees. A clone was classed as expanded if it had 8 or more unique UMIs, a cutoff based on coefficient-of-variation modelling across technical triplicates. TCRdb handled the public reads itself, with Q25 trimming in fastp and clone calling in MiXCR, and kept productive beta chains. Each CDR3 protein gets just one entry, which takes the most common genes and DNA from the rows behind it. The authors' filters were not applied to this entry. This sample has 40,000 or so distinct CDR3 sequences in its table, and roughly 2.5% of those were observed once. Jointly, the top ten make up approximately 12% of the sample.

Unsorted PBMC libraries were generated from 2 million PBMCs stored in RNAlater at -80 °C until RNA extraction. The multiple sclerosis patients were enrolled in a US clinical protocol that evaluated disease progression with magnetic resonance imaging. Peripheral blood was subjected to Ficoll-Hypaque density gradient centrifugation to isolate PBMCs, which were then cryopreserved in liquid nitrogen. Sequenced material: PBMCs. The sequence came from a man aged 25-45 years with multiple sclerosis. The V and J genes are TRBV12-3 or TRBV12-4 and TRBJ2-3, with an unclear D gene assignment. CDR3 reads: CASSPNARADTQYF. The base sequence is TGTGCCAGCAGTCCGAACGCTCGGGCAGATACGCAGTATTTT.